A single sample is the source of the 29 T cell receptor beta chains below, sequenced in a study of metastatic and nonmetastatic thyroid tumors (dated by TCRdb to 2020 to 2021). Library preparation used PCR. Sequencer: Illumina HiSeq 4000. TCRdb reworked the public reads: Q25 trimming with fastp, MiXCR clone assembly, productive beta chains retained. This sample lists 49,000 or so clones; around 25% were detected once. The top ten hold more than 3% of the sample. Before undergoing thyroid surgery, none of the patients had been given any kind of treatment. Sequencing was carried out using blood. The origin of the receptors is a male donor with papillary thyroid cancer or a benign thyroid nodule (not recorded which). Some clones in this sample may be carry-over from other donors' samples.

This clone appeared many times. The same CDR3 also results from other DNA sequences found in this sample. The chain has TRBV10-3 and TRBJ1-1, with D hard to call. The CDR3 spans 13 residues. V was trimmed by 6 bases and J by 2 bases, leaving 10 bases between them. Germline V lookup: CDR1 ENHRY, CDR2 SYGVKD. The chain's CDR3 is CAIRGVSNTEAFF. The CDR3 DNA is TGTGCCATCAGAGGAGTGAGTAACACTGAAGCTTTCTTT.

This clone was counted many times. Other DNA sequences from this sample encode an identical CDR3 as well. The chain carries TRBV28 and TRBJ1-3; 7 bases match TRBD1. V dropped 6 bases and J dropped 4; count of bases not matched to a gene: 3. Per the germline V gene, CDR1 is MDHEN and CDR2 is SYDVKM. The CDR3 extends over 13 amino acids. The CDR3 protein is CASRTGPGNTIYF. The CDR3 bases are TGTGCCAGCAGGACAGGGCCCGGAAACACCATATATTTT.

The chain employs TRBV27 and TRBJ1-2, with TRBD1 identical over 10 bases. From germline, CDR1 is MNHEY and CDR2 SMNVEV (reference sequence). The CDR3 sequence is 15 residues long. V dropped 5 bases and J dropped 3; count of bases not matched to a gene: 6. The CDR3 spells CASSPWDRGHYGYTF. DNA for the CDR3: TGTGCCAGCAGTCCCTGGGACAGGGGACACTATGGCTACACCTTC.

This clone was observed many times. This chain links TRBV19 with TRBJ2-6, with 8 nucleotides matching TRBD2. The junction had 11 bases not matched to a gene; V was cut back by 4 bases and J by 3 bases. CDR3 length: 18 residues. CDR1 is LNHDA, CDR2 SQIVND, per germline (reference sequence). CDR3 nucleotide sequence: TGTGCCAGTAGTACCCTCGGAGCGGGAGTGAATGGGGCCAACGTCCTGACTTTC. It codes for CASSTLGAGVNGANVLTF.

The V and J genes are TRBV20-1 and TRBJ2-1, with TRBD2 matching over 11 bases. V dropped 4 bases and J dropped 5; count of bases not matched to a gene: 1. This CDR3 has 13 amino acids. Germline CDR1 DFQATT, CDR2 SNEGSKA (reference sequence). The CDR3: CSANSGRDNEQFF. The CDR3 DNA reads as TGCAGTGCTAATAGCGGGAGGGACAATGAGCAGTTCTTC.

This clone was seen many times. V usage is TRBV19 and J usage is TRBJ1-1, with no clear D. Deletions cut 6 bases from V and 4 bases from J, with 15 bases between. The germline CDR1 and CDR2 sequences are LNHDA and SQIVND (reference sequence). The CDR3 extends over 14 amino acids. Written as DNA, the CDR3 is TGTGCCAGTAGCCCTTATTCCGGGAGCACTGAAGCTTTCTTT. Translated: CASSPYSGSTEAFF.

This clone showed up many times. The chain is built from TRBV7-9 and TRBJ2-3; tentatively, D is TRBD2 (5 bases). CDR1 and CDR2 from the germline V gene are SEHNR and FQNEAQ (reference sequence). The CDR3 is 14 residues long. V lost 2 bases, J lost 4 bases, and 10 bases lay in between. The CDR3 reads CASSLRGPPDTQYF. In DNA form, the CDR3 reads TGTGCCAGCAGCTTAAGAGGGCCCCCAGATACGCAGTATTTT.

Points on this clone: A junction end diverges from the germline sequence, so it may reflect a read error. The rearrangement joins TRBV5-1 to TRBJ2-4; possible D gene TRBD2, 5 bases. Germline assignment: CDR1 SGHRS and CDR2 YFSETQ. The CDR3 is made up of 16 amino acids. For the CDR3, the DNA is TGCGCCAGCAGCTTGCTCGGACTTCTAGCCAAAAACATTCGGTACTTC. Translating it yields CASSLLGLLAKNIRYF.

This clone occurred a few times. As the CDR3 is not closed by the conserved phenylalanine or tryptophan, this likely results from a read error. The chain couples TRBV6-1 to TRBJ1-2; TRBD1 matches 7 bases. Germline-derived CDR1 and CDR2 are MNHNS and SASEGT. With 8 bases clipped from V and 2 bases from J, the junction kept 5 bases outside the gene matches. The CDR3 loop spans 13 amino acids. CDR3 in DNA: TGTGCCAGCGCTCCGGGACAGAACTATGGCTACACCTCC. This translates into CASAPGQNYGYTS.

This clone was seen ten or more times. The chain joins TRBV6-2 or TRBV6-3 to TRBJ1-5; D possibly corresponds to TRBD1 (6 bases). CDR3 length equals 15 residues. V was pared by 10 bases and J by 7 bases, with 23 bases between. The germline CDR1 and CDR2 sequences are MNHEY and SVGEGT. The chain's CDR3 is CATAPVGGGGQPQHF. DNA for the CDR3: TGTGCCACCGCACCCGTGGGGGGCGGGGGACAGCCCCAGCATTTT.

This clone was recorded at least ten times. This chain's CDR3 is CASSLRKGTSRNEQFF. CDR3 in DNA: TGTGCCAGCAGCTTAAGGAAGGGGACTAGCAGAAATGAGCAGTTCTTC. The chain links TRBV5-8 to TRBJ2-1; 9 nucleotides match TRBD2. From germline, CDR1 is SGHTS and CDR2 YDEGEE. The CDR3 has 16 amino acids. V lost 2 bases and J lost 7; bases outside the gene matches: 10. The full variable domain, with the rest looked up from reference TRBV5-8 and TRBJ2-1, is EAGVTQSPTHLIKTRGQQATLRCSPISGHTSVYWYQQALGLGLQFLLWYDEGEERNRGNFPPRFSGRQFPNYSSELNVNALELEDSALYLCASSLRKGTSRNEQFFGPGTRLTVL.

The DNA for the CDR3 is TGCGCCAGCAGCCAGAGCCAGCGGGAGAGCACCGGGGAGCTGTTTTTT. This encodes CASSQSQRESTGELFF. The chain has TRBV4-1 and TRBJ2-2; 8 bases are a match to TRBD2. This CDR3 contains 16 residues. J lost 4 bases, V lost 3 bases, and 7 bases had no gene match. The germline V gene has CDR1 MGHRA and CDR2 YSYEKL.

CDR3 region: CASRLQGGNTEAFF. The CDR3 DNA follows: TGTGCCAGCAGACTACAGGGTGGGAACACTGAAGCTTTCTTT. The J gene is TRBJ1-1, the V gene TRBV6-1; D is perhaps TRBD1 (6 bases). The CDR3 is 14 amino acids. The V end was cut by 6 bases, the J end by 1 base, with 12 bases between. The germline V gene encodes CDR1 MNHNS and CDR2 SASEGT.

This clone was seen a few times. The rearrangement joins TRBV6-1 to TRBJ1-1; D may be TRBD1 (5 bases). The CDR3 is 12 residues long. Germline CDR1 and CDR2: MNHNS and SASEGT. V was shortened by 5 bases and J by 4 bases, with 8 bases between the two germline ends. CDR3 bases: TGTGCCAGCAGTTTCGGGGGCACTGAAGCTTTCTTT. Protein sequence: CASSFGGTEAFF.

This clone was observed many times. The J gene is TRBJ2-7, the V gene TRBV19; TRBD2 might be the D (6 bases). The CDR3 runs to 14 residues. Looked up from germline, CDR1 is LNHDA and CDR2 is SQIVND (reference sequence). The V end was cut by 8 bases, the J end by 5 bases, with 19 bases between. CDR3 nucleotides: TGTGCCAGTCCTTTCCCGCGGGGATTCCACGAGCAGTACTTC. As protein: CASPFPRGFHEQYF.

At least ten counts were recorded for this clone. V is TRBV6-5 and J is TRBJ2-1; no clear D. V shed 6 bases and J shed 4 bases, with 28 bases lying between them. Germline CDR1 MNHEY, CDR2 SVGAGI. CDR3 length: 19 amino acids. The CDR3 spells CASRGSPSPWTERYNEQFF. CDR3 in DNA: TGTGCCAGCAGAGGGTCACCCTCGCCTTGGACGGAAAGGTACAATGAGCAGTTCTTC.

V is TRBV7-8 and J is TRBJ2-7; a possible D gene is TRBD1 (5 bases). Germline lookup yields CDR1 SGHVS and CDR2 FQNEAQ. The CDR3 runs 13 residues. V was trimmed by 5 bases and J by 5 bases, leaving 13 bases between them. The CDR3 bases are TGTGCCAGCAGCAATGGACAAGGCCACGAGCAGTACTTC. It yields the protein CASSNGQGHEQYF.

The chain links TRBV19 to TRBJ2-7, with unresolved D. Looked up from germline, CDR1 is LNHDA and CDR2 is SQIVND (reference sequence). Trimming stripped 5 bases from V and 3 bases from J, with 17 bases between. CDR3 size: 15 residues. The CDR3 spells CASSSSEWVFYEQYF. In DNA, the CDR3 is TGTGCCAGTAGTTCCTCCGAGTGGGTATTCTACGAGCAGTACTTC. Looking up the rest from reference TRBV19 and TRBJ2-7 gives the full variable domain: DGGITQSPKYLFRKEGQNVTLSCEQNLNHDAMYWYRQDPGQGLRLIYYSQIVNDFQKGDIAEGYSVSREKKESFPLTVTSAQKNPTAFYLCASSSSEWVFYEQYFGPGTRLTVT.

V usage is TRBV20-1 and J usage is TRBJ2-2; D might be TRBD2 (5 bases). This CDR3 has 14 residues. Trimming removed 3 bases at V and 1 base at J, with 9 bases between. The V gene's germline CDR1 is DFQATT and CDR2 SNEGSKA (reference sequence). CDR3 bases: TGCAGTGCTAGGACGGGAAAGAACACCGGGGAGCTGTTTTTT. It yields the protein CSARTGKNTGELFF.

The genes are TRBV11-2 and TRBJ1-2; 8 positions match TRBD1. The CDR3 runs to 13 residues. Trimming at V came to 5 bases and at J to 4 bases, leaving 3 bases not matched to a gene. CDR1 is SGHAT, CDR2 FQNNGV, per germline. This chain's CDR3 is CASSPGTGYGYTF. The CDR3 region has the DNA TGTGCCAGCAGCCCGGGGACAGGCTATGGCTACACCTTC.

This clone occurred many times. The chain recombines TRBV20-1 with TRBJ2-2; the match to TRBD2 covers 8 bases. CDR3 length: 18 amino acids. Germline CDR1 reads DFQATT; CDR2 reads SNEGSKA (reference sequence). V lost 4 bases to trimming and J lost 3 bases; unmatched junction nucleotides: 16. The CDR3 here is CSAKELAVVNGDTGELFF. The CDR3 DNA reads as TGCAGTGCTAAGGAACTAGCGGTTGTCAACGGGGACACCGGGGAGCTGTTTTTT.

This clone was seen many times. The gene calls are TRBV6-2 or TRBV6-3 and TRBJ2-1; 12 bases match TRBD2. The J segment lost 9 bases and the V segment lost 5 bases, leaving 8 bases of the junction unmatched. From germline, CDR1 is MNHEY and CDR2 SVGEGT. This CDR3 spans 15 amino acids. Here the CDR3 reads CASSKLAGGLSEQFF. CDR3 DNA sequence: TGTGCCAGCAGTAAACTAGCGGGAGGTCTTTCTGAGCAGTTCTTC.

V and J are TRBV4-1 and TRBJ2-3; 7 nucleotides line up with TRBD2. With 0 bases clipped from V and 5 bases from J, the junction kept 11 bases outside the gene matches. Germline V gene data show CDR1 as MGHRA and CDR2 as YSYEKL. The CDR3 totals 17 residues. This chain's CDR3 is CASSQEGGTELLDTQYF. In nucleotides, the CDR3 is TGCGCCAGCAGCCAAGAGGGGGGGACCGAATTGTTAGATACGCAGTATTTT.

The chain has TRBV2 and TRBJ1-2, with TRBD1 identical over 8 bases. CDR1 and CDR2 (germline): SNHLY, FYNNEI. The ends lost 7 bases at V and 3 bases at J; junction bases unmatched: 7. There are 14 residues in the CDR3. The DNA for the CDR3 is TGTGCCAGCACCCAGGGGGCCTCCTACTATGGCTACACCTTC. It yields the protein CASTQGASYYGYTF.

This clone was observed many times. The V call is TRBV5-4, the J call TRBJ2-2; D is perhaps TRBD2 (6 bases). Germline loops: CDR1 SGHNT, CDR2 YYREEE (reference sequence). This CDR3 spans 15 amino acids. Trimming took 0 bases from V and 0 from J, leaving 6 bases between them. The CDR3: CASSLGLANTGELFF. CDR3 DNA: TGTGCCAGCAGCTTGGGACTAGCGAACACCGGGGAGCTGTTTTTT. Full variable domain (outside the CDR3, taken from reference TRBV5-4 and TRBJ2-2): ETGVTQSPTHLIKTRGQQVTLRCSSQSGHNTVSWYQQALGQGPQFIFQYYREEENGRGNFPPRFSGLQFPNYSSELNVNALELDDSALYLCASSLGLANTGELFFGEGSRLTVL.

This clone was counted at least ten times. The chain combines TRBV12-3 or TRBV12-4 with TRBJ2-5; D is unresolved. This CDR3 region has 14 residues. V was clipped by 2 bases and J by 2 bases, with 9 bases between them. CDR3 sequence: CASSLPESQETQYF. The DNA of the CDR3 is TGTGCCAGCAGTTTACCGGAATCTCAAGAGACCCAGTACTTC.

The sample holds many counts of this clone. The chain couples TRBV5-1 to TRBJ2-3, with D possibly matching TRBD2 (6 bases). V was clipped by 3 bases and J by 2 bases, with 19 bases between them. The CDR3 is 17 residues long. The germline gives CDR1 SGHRS, CDR2 YFSETQ. The CDR3 here is CASSWARGGGDTDTQYF. The CDR3 coding sequence is TGCGCCAGCAGCTGGGCCCGAGGAGGAGGGGACACAGATACGCAGTATTTT. Using reference TRBV5-1 and TRBJ2-3 for the parts outside the CDR3, the full variable domain is KAGVTQTPRYLIKTRGQQVTLSCSPISGHRSVSWYQQTPGQGLQFLFEYFSETQRNKGNFPGRFSGRQFSNSRSEMNVSTLELGDSALYLCASSWARGGGDTDTQYFGPGTRLTVL.

The V call is TRBV30, the J call TRBJ2-7, with D perhaps TRBD1 (6 bases). This CDR3 spans 14 amino acids. Trimming stripped 0 bases from V and 2 bases from J, with 11 bases between. CDR1 and CDR2 (germline): GTSNPN, SVGIG (reference sequence). Written as DNA, the CDR3 is TGTGCCTGGAGTGTATTAGAGGGGGCCTACGAGCAGTACTTC. This encodes CAWSVLEGAYEQYF. The variable domain in full, completed from reference TRBV30 and TRBJ2-7, reads SQTIHQWPATLVQPVGSPLSLECTVEGTSNPNLYWYRQAAGRGLQLLFYSVGIGQISSEVPQNLSASRPQDRQFILSSKKLLLSDSGFYLCAWSVLEGAYEQYFGPGTRLTVT.

Details on this clone: The junction departs from the called germline gene at one end, perhaps through a read error. The V gene is TRBV19, the J gene TRBJ2-4, with 9 bases fitting TRBD2. This CDR3 contains 17 residues. Germline CDR1 LNHDA, CDR2 SQIVND (reference sequence). The CDR3 nucleotides are TGTGCCAGTAGTTCCATTACTAGCGGGTTAGACAAAAACATTGAGTACTTC. Its protein product is CASSSITSGLDKNIEYF.